The T cell receptor (beta chain) described here comes from a study of human T cells and chemical hapten exposure. Study-wide context: Sensitization involved placing 2% DPC onto a 2 cm by 2 cm region of upper inner arm skin.

This clonotype was picked up many times. Noted time point: patch test 3, about 24 weeks after DPC sensitization. Treatment reported: therapeutic diphenylcyclopropenone sensitization with weekly scalp DPC. Trimming cost V 5 bases and J 0 bases, with 11 bases left between them. The germline gives CDR1 SGHVS, CDR2 FNYEAQ. The CDR3 sequence is 15 residues long. MiXCR was run by TCRdb on the RACE reads, yielding one entry per CDR3 protein. The table includes tens of thousands of distinct CDR3 sequences, around 9.9% detected once. This receptor was obtained from a woman younger than 45 with alopecia areata. Some clones in this sample may be carry-over from other donors' samples. The material sequenced was whole blood, taken in connection with sensitization to the hapten diphenylcyclopropenone (DPC). The rearrangement links TRBV7-6 to TRBJ1-3; the D gene is possibly TRBD1 (6 bases). Written as DNA, the CDR3 is TGTGCCAGCAGCGAAATGGACAGCTCTGGAAACACCATATATTTT. Protein product: CASSEMDSSGNTIYF.